The next 14 T cell receptor beta chains were all read from a single sample in a study of T cell repertoires in cytomegalovirus infection. TCRdb re-analysed the reads in MiXCR, keeping a single row per CDR3 protein. There are approximately 250,000 distinct CDR3 sequences in the sample; approximately 7% occur only once, and around 6% lies in the top ten. Sequencing used PBMCs. Receptors were obtained from a human donor in good health (CMV status not recorded). Some clones in this sample may be carry-over from other donors' samples.

This clonotype has ten or more counts. The rearrangement joins TRBV3-1 to TRBJ1-1; 9 bases fit TRBD1. J gave up 3 bases and V 5 bases, and 4 bases lay outside the gene matches. CDR1 LGHDT and CDR2 YNNKEL come from the germline V gene (reference sequence). The CDR3 has 14 amino acids. The DNA of the CDR3 is TGTGCCAGCAGCGCACAGGGGGCGGACACTGAAGCTTTCTTT. Amino acids: CASSAQGADTEAFF.

The V call is TRBV6-2 or TRBV6-3, the J call TRBJ2-3; 9 nucleotides agree with TRBD1. The CDR3 is 13 residues long. The V segment lost 8 bases and the J segment 4 bases; nucleotides outside the gene matches: 4. From germline, CDR1 is MNHEY and CDR2 SVGEGT. The CDR3: CASGDRAPDTQYF. CDR3 nucleotide sequence: TGTGCCAGCGGGGACAGGGCACCAGATACGCAGTATTTT.

This clonotype was counted ten times or more. The chain employs TRBV12-3 or TRBV12-4 and TRBJ2-1; 9 bases agree with TRBD1. This CDR3 has 13 amino acids. Trimming at V came to 3 bases and at J to 8 bases, leaving 2 bases not matched to a gene. The chain's CDR3 is CASSLGQGDEQFF. The CDR3 DNA follows: TGTGCCAGCAGTTTGGGACAGGGCGATGAGCAGTTCTTC.

This clonotype has just a few counts. The J gene is TRBJ2-3, the V gene TRBV20-1; maybe TRBD2 (5 bases). Germline V gives CDR1 DFQATT, CDR2 SNEGSKA (reference sequence). This CDR3 comprises 17 residues. This CDR3 is CSGEGGAGGGWADTQYF. The CDR3 DNA sequence: TGCAGCGGGGAAGGCGGCGCCGGCGGCGGTTGGGCAGATACGCAGTATTTT.

Many counts were recorded for this clonotype. V and J are TRBV19 and TRBJ2-1; possibly TRBD2 for D (6 bases). V was cut by 1 base and J by 0 bases, with 10 bases left in between. CDR1 LNHDA and CDR2 SQIVND come from the germline V gene (reference sequence). There are 16 residues in the CDR3. CDR3 region: CASSIAASDSYNEQFF. The CDR3 nucleotides are TGTGCCAGTAGTATAGCGGCTAGCGACTCCTACAATGAGCAGTTCTTC. The variable domain in full, completed from reference TRBV19 and TRBJ2-1, reads DGGITQSPKYLFRKEGQNVTLSCEQNLNHDAMYWYRQDPGQGLRLIYYSQIVNDFQKGDIAEGYSVSREKKESFPLTVTSAQKNPTAFYLCASSIAASDSYNEQFFGPGTRLTVL.

This clonotype was picked up many times. This chain's CDR3 is CASSPQRDIGREKLFF. The CDR3 region has the DNA TGTGCCAGCAGCCCACAGAGGGACATAGGACGGGAAAAACTGTTTTTT. The chain has TRBV7-2 and TRBJ1-4; TRBD1 might be the D (6 bases). V gave up 5 bases and J gave up 8 bases, with 21 bases separating them. The CDR3 length is 16 residues. Germline-derived CDR1 and CDR2 are SGHTA and FQGNSA. The full variable domain, its missing parts supplied by reference TRBV7-2 and TRBJ1-4, is GAGVSQSPSNKVTEKGKDVELRCDPISGHTALYWYRQSLGQGLEFLIYFQGNSAPDKSGLPSDRFSAERTGGSVSTLTIQRTQQEDSAVYLCASSPQRDIGREKLFFGSGTQLSVL.

This sequence joins TRBV7-9 and TRBJ2-3; TRBD2 agrees at 9 bases. Looked up from germline, CDR1 is SEHNR and CDR2 is FQNEAQ (reference sequence). The trim removed 1 base at V and 2 bases at J, leaving 10 bases unmatched. The CDR3 covers 18 residues. The CDR3 nucleotides read TGTGCCAGCAGCTTAGTCGTCGCAGCGGGGGGTCACACAGATACGCAGTATTTT. Its protein product is CASSLVVAAGGHTDTQYF.

The V gene is TRBV4-2, the J gene TRBJ1-2; D perhaps matches TRBD1 (5 bases). This CDR3 has 17 amino acids. With 4 bases removed from V and 4 bases from J, the gap between germline ends came to 22 bases. The V gene's germline CDR1 is LGHNA and CDR2 YNFKEQ. This CDR3 is CASSPGGEGRRIYGYTF. In nucleotides, the CDR3 is TGTGCCAGCAGCCCCGGCGGGGAGGGGCGTCGGATCTATGGCTACACCTTC.

This clonotype showed up many times. The chain recombines TRBV7-2 with TRBJ2-3; D unresolved. The CDR3 spans 16 residues. The V end lost 5 bases, the J end lost 1 base, and 16 bases lay between the germline ends. The germline CDR1 and CDR2 sequences are SGHTA and FQGNSA. CDR3 coding DNA: TGTGCCAGCAGCCAGGACCCTTCTCCGGGCACAGATACGCAGTATTTT. It yields the protein CASSQDPSPGTDTQYF.

This clonotype was recorded at least ten times. V usage is TRBV12-3 or TRBV12-4 and J usage is TRBJ1-1; D is undetermined. The CDR3 sequence is 11 residues long. V lost 4 bases and J 8 bases, leaving 8 bases between the germline ends. CDR3 region: CASSSVIEAFF. The CDR3 DNA is TGTGCCAGCAGTTCGGTAATCGAAGCTTTCTTT.

This clonotype was seen repeatedly, ten times or more. The chain uses TRBV7-8 and TRBJ1-1, with D tentatively TRBD1 (6 bases). Germline assignment: CDR1 SGHVS and CDR2 FQNEAQ. V was trimmed by 3 bases and J by 2 bases, leaving 16 bases between them. The CDR3 covers 16 residues. The CDR3 DNA is TGTGCCAGCAGCTTCGTTCGGACAGTTTTTAACACTGAAGCTTTCTTT. Translating it yields CASSFVRTVFNTEAFF.

The sample holds many counts of this clonotype. The gene calls are TRBV5-1 and TRBJ1-3, with 7 bases aligning to TRBD1. Trimming took 0 bases from V and 2 from J; bases not matched to a gene: 5. The V gene's germline CDR1 is SGHRS and CDR2 YFSETQ. CDR3 length: 16 amino acids. CDR3 in amino acids: CASSLAGDSAGNTIYF. Written as DNA, the CDR3 is TGCGCCAGCAGCTTGGCCGGGGACAGCGCTGGAAACACCATATATTTT. The full variable domain, rest sourced from reference TRBV5-1 and TRBJ1-3, is KAGVTQTPRYLIKTRGQQVTLSCSPISGHRSVSWYQQTPGQGLQFLFEYFSETQRNKGNFPGRFSGRQFSNSRSEMNVSTLELGDSALYLCASSLAGDSAGNTIYFGEGSWLTVV.

This clonotype showed up many times. The chain uses TRBV7-2 and TRBJ2-1; TRBD2 agrees at 9 bases. Germline trimming cut 2 bases from V and 0 bases from J; bases unmatched to any gene: 5. The CDR3 consists of 17 residues. In germline, CDR1 is SGHTA, CDR2 FQGNSA. CDR3 protein: CASSLRGSGGSYNEQFF. The CDR3 DNA reads TGTGCCAGCAGCTTACGAGGTAGCGGGGGCTCCTACAATGAGCAGTTCTTC. The complete variable domain, with remaining parts taken from reference TRBV7-2 and TRBJ2-1, reads GAGVSQSPSNKVTEKGKDVELRCDPISGHTALYWYRQSLGQGLEFLIYFQGNSAPDKSGLPSDRFSAERTGGSVSTLTIQRTQQEDSAVYLCASSLRGSGGSYNEQFFGPGTRLTVL.

This clonotype was counted many times. The genes are TRBV7-6 and TRBJ2-1; D possibly corresponds to TRBD2 (6 bases). Trimming took off 1 base at V and 9 bases at J, with 10 bases between the two ends. From germline, CDR1 is SGHVS and CDR2 FNYEAQ. The CDR3 has 13 amino acids. In DNA, the CDR3 is TGTGCCAGCAGCTTAGGGCGGGGTCCTGAGCAGTTCTTC. This gives the protein CASSLGRGPEQFF.